Below, one T cell receptor (beta chain) is given with its context. CDR3 length equals 17 residues. The germline CDR1 and CDR2 sequences are PRHDT and FYEKMQ (reference sequence). V was clipped by 5 bases and J by 6 bases, with 24 bases between them. The source of the sample is a study of shared clonotypes between healthy human individuals. Study details: Researchers assigned three CD4 naive, three CD4 memory, two CD8 naive and one CD8 memory plate to each donor.

Produced via immunoSEQ multiplex PCR; TCRdb's table is partial and in-frame only. Here the sample spans approximately 640,000 clones, 90% being singletons. The receptor was derived from a man younger than 30 in good health. Some clones in this sample may be carry-over from other donors' samples. The sample comprised memory CD8+ T cells from PBMCs. Subset given: CD45RO+ cells pooled with CCR7-negative TemRA cells. The genes are TRBV13 and TRBJ2-3, with a weak D call TRBD2 (6 bases). CDR3 amino acids: CASSGTRVGGKGDTQYF. Written as DNA, the CDR3 is TGTGCCAGCAGCGGAACGCGGGTGGGGGGAAAAGGGGATACGCAGTATTTT.